The rows below give T cell receptor beta chains drawn from one sample of a study of blood T cells in healthy people across ages. TCRdb independently ran MiXCR on the 5' RACE reads; one entry per CDR3 protein. The repertoire includes some 1.6 million distinct CDR3 sequences, approximately 32% of them detected once, and 11% sits in the top ten. Source material: blood. The receptors were gathered from a woman aged 30 to 39 in good health. Each CDR3 is given with its conserved first and last residue. Each record gives: D gene, clone size, J gene, V gene, CDR3 protein, CDR3 DNA. The D gene is left open where the match is weak. The listing skips clone size in some rows; elsewhere it reads once, few, many or a size class.

d_call: TRBD1; clone_size: NA; j_call: TRBJ1-1; v_call: TRBV29-1; cdr3_aa: CSVGTGATEAFF; cdr3_nt: TGCAGCGTTGGGACAGGGGCCACTGAAGCTTTCTTT
d_call: NA; clone_size: NA; j_call: TRBJ2-3; v_call: TRBV20-1; cdr3_aa: CSASRAAASTDTQYF; cdr3_nt: TGCAGTGCTAGTCGCGCTGCGGCTAGCACAGATACGCAGTATTTT
d_call: TRBD1; clone_size: few; j_call: TRBJ2-2; v_call: TRBV4-1; cdr3_aa: CASSYGQGRTGELFF; cdr3_nt: TGCGCCAGCAGCTACGGACAGGGCCGGACCGGGGAGCTGTTTTTT
d_call: NA; clone_size: NA; j_call: TRBJ2-1; v_call: TRBV12-3/TRBV12-4; cdr3_aa: CASSLGVSGNEQFF; cdr3_nt: TGTGCCAGCAGTTTAGGGGTCTCTGGCAATGAGCAGTTCTTC
d_call: TRBD1; clone_size: few; j_call: TRBJ2-5; v_call: TRBV25-1; cdr3_aa: CASSPPGAGGIFAETQYF; cdr3_nt: TGTGCCAGCAGTCCCCCAGGGGCAGGGGGCATTTTCGCGGAGACCCAGTACTTC
d_call: NA; clone_size: NA; j_call: TRBJ1-4; v_call: TRBV5-1; cdr3_aa: CASRRDGAEKLFF; cdr3_nt: TGCGCCAGCAGGAGGGACGGGGCTGAAAAACTGTTTTTT
d_call: NA; clone_size: NA; j_call: TRBJ2-3; v_call: TRBV6-1; cdr3_aa: CASSEEREALDTQYF; cdr3_nt: TGTGCCAGCAGTGAAGAAAGGGAAGCATTAGATACGCAGTATTTT
d_call: TRBD2; clone_size: once; j_call: TRBJ2-5; v_call: TRBV28; cdr3_aa: CAARGGVGTQYF; cdr3_nt: TGTGCCGCACGGGGGGGTGTGGGGACCCAGTACTTC
d_call: TRBD2; clone_size: few; j_call: TRBJ2-1; v_call: TRBV3-1; cdr3_aa: CASSQDRREGPHNEQFF; cdr3_nt: TGTGCCAGCAGCCAAGACCGGCGGGAGGGCCCCCACAATGAGCAGTTCTTC
d_call: TRBD2; clone_size: NA; j_call: TRBJ2-4; v_call: TRBV2; cdr3_aa: CASSDRSSGLAKNIQYF; cdr3_nt: TGTGCCAGCAGTGATAGGTCTAGCGGACTAGCCAAAAACATTCAGTACTTC
d_call: TRBD2; clone_size: many; j_call: TRBJ2-1; v_call: TRBV6-6; cdr3_aa: CASRLSGRANEQFF; cdr3_nt: TGTGCCAGCCGCCTTAGCGGGAGGGCAAATGAGCAGTTCTTC